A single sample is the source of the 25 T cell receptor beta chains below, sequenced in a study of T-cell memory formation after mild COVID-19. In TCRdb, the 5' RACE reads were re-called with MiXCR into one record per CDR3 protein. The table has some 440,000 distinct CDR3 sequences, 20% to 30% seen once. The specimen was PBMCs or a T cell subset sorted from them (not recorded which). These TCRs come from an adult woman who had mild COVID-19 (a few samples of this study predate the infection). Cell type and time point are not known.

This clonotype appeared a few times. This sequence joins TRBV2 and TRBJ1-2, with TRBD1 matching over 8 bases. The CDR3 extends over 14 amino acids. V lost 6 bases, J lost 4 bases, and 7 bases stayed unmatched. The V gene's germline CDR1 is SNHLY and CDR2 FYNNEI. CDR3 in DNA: TGTGCCAGCAGCCAGGGGGCGCAGGGCTATGGCTACACCTTC. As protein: CASSQGAQGYGYTF.

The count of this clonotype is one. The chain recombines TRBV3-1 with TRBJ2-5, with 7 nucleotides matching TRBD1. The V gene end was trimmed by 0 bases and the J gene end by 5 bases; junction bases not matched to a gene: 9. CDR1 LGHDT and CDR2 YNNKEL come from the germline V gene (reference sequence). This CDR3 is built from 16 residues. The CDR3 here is CASSQELSTGRETQYF. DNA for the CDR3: TGTGCCAGCAGCCAAGAATTGTCGACAGGGCGTGAGACCCAGTACTTC.

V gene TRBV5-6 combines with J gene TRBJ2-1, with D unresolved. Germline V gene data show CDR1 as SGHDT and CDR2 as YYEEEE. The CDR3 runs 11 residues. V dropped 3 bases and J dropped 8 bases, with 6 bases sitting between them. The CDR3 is CASSYNYEQFF. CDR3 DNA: TGTGCCAGCAGCTACAACTATGAGCAGTTCTTC.

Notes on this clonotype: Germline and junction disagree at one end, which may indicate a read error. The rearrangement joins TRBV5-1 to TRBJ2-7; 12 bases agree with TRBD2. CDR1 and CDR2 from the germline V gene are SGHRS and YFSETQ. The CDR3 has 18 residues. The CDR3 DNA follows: TGCGCCAGCAGCTTGGTGTCTAGCGGGAGGGCCAATGGCTACGATCAGTACTTC. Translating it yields CASSLVSSGRANGYDQYF.

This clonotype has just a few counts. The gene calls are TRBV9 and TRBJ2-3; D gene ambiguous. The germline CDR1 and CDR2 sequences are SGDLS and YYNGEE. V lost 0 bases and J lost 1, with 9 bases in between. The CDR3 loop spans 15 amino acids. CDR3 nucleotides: TGTGCCAGCAGCGTAGTGGCGGTCGGCACAGATACGCAGTATTTT. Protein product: CASSVVAVGTDTQYF.

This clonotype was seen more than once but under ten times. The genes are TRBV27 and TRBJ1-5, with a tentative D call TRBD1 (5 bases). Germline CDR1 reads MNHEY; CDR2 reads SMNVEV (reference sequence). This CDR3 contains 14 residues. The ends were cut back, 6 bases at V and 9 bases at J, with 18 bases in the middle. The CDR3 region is CASSNNEGLTPQHF. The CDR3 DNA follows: TGTGCCAGCAGCAATAACGAGGGACTGACGCCCCAGCATTTT.

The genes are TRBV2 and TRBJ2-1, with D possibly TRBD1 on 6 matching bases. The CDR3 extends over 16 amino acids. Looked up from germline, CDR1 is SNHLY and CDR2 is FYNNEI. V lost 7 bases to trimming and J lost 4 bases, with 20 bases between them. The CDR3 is CASNIPGQKSYNEQFF. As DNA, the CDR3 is TGTGCCAGCAACATCCCCGGACAGAAATCTTACAATGAGCAGTTCTTC. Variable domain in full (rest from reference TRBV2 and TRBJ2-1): EPEVTQTPSHQVTQMGQEVILRCVPISNHLYFYWYRQILGQKVEFLVSFYNNEISEKSEIFDDQFSVERPDGSNFTLKIRSTKLEDSAMYFCASNIPGQKSYNEQFFGPGTRLTVL.

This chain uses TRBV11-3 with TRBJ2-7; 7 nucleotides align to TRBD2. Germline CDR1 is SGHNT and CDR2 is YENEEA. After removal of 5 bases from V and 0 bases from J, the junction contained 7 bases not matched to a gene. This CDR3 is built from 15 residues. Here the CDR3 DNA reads TGTGCCAGCAGCGTAACTAGCGCTAACTCCTACGAGCAGTACTTC. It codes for CASSVTSANSYEQYF.

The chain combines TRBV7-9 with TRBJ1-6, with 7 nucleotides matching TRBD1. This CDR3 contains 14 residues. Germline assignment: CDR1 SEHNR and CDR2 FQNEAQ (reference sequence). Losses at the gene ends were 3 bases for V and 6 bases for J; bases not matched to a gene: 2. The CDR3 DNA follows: TGTGCCAGCAGCTTTAGACAGGGTAATTCACCCCTCCACTTT. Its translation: CASSFRQGNSPLHF. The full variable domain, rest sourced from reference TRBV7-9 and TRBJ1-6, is DTGVSQNPRHKITKRGQNVTFRCDPISEHNRLYWYRQTLGQGPEFLTYFQNEAQLEKSRLLSDRFSAERPKGSFSTLEIQRTEQGDSAMYLCASSFRQGNSPLHFGNGTRLTVT.

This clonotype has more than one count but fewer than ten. The CDR3 sequence: CASSLRRGLTSGSGSYNEQFF. The CDR3, as DNA: TGCGCCAGCAGCTTGAGGAGGGGGCTGACTAGCGGGAGTGGAAGCTACAATGAGCAGTTCTTC. The chain couples TRBV5-1 to TRBJ2-1; 12 nucleotides agree with TRBD2. The CDR3 spans 21 residues. The germline CDR1 and CDR2 sequences are SGHRS and YFSETQ. With 1 base clipped from V and 3 bases from J, the junction kept 17 bases outside the gene matches.

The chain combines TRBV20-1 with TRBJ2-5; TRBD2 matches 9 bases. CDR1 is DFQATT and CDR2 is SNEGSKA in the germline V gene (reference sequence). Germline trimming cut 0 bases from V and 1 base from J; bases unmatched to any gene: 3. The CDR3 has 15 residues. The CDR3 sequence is CSARDLAGLQETQYF. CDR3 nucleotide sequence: TGCAGTGCTAGAGATCTAGCGGGACTCCAAGAGACCCAGTACTTC.

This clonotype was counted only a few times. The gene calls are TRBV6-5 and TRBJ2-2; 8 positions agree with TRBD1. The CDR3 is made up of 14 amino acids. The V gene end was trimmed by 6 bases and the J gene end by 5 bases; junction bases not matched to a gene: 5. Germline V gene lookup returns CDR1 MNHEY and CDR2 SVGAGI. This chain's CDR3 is CASRMGQETGELFF. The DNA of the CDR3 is TGTGCCAGCAGGATGGGACAGGAAACCGGGGAGCTGTTTTTT.

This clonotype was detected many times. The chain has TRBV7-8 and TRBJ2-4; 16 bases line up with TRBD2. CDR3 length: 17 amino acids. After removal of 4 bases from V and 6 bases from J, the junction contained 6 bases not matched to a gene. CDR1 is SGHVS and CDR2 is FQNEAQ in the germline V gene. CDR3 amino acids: CASSSGTSGGALNIQYF. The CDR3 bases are TGTGCCAGCAGCTCCGGGACTAGCGGGGGGGCCCTAAACATTCAGTACTTC.

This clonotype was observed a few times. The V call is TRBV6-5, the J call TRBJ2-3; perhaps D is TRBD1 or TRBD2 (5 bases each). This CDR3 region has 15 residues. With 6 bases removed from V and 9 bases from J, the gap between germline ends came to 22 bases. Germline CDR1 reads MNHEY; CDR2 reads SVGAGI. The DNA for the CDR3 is TGTGCCAGCAGCCACACCGGGACGGGCATAGGGACGCAGTATTTT. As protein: CASSHTGTGIGTQYF.

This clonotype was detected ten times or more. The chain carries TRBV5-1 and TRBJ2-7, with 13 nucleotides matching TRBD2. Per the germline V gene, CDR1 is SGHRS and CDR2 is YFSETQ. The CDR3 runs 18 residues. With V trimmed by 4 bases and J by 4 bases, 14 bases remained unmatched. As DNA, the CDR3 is TGCGCCAGCAGCCCCGGGACTAGCGGGGCCATCTCCCCGTACGAGCAGTACTTC. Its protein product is CASSPGTSGAISPYEQYF.

DNA for the CDR3: TGTGCCAGCAGCCAATCGATTGAGAACACTGAAGCTTTCTTT. It specifies CASSQSIENTEAFF. V is TRBV3-1 and J is TRBJ1-1; D not certain. V was pared by 2 bases and J by 1 base, with 8 bases between. The CDR3 loop spans 14 amino acids. Germline CDR1 is LGHDT and CDR2 is YNNKEL (reference sequence).

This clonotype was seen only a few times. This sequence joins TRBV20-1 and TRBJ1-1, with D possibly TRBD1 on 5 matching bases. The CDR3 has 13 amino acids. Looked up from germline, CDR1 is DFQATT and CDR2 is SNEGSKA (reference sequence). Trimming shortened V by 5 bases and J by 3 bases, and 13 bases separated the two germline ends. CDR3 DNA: TGCAGTGCTCCCCGACGGGGGGACACTGAAGCTTTCTTT. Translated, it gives CSAPRRGDTEAFF.

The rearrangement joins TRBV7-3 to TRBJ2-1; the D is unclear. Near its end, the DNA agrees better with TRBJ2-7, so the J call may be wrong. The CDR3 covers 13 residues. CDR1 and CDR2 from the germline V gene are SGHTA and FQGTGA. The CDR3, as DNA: TGTGCCAGCAGCTTAACGCGAAGAGGTGAGCAGTACTTC. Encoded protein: CASSLTRRGEQYF.

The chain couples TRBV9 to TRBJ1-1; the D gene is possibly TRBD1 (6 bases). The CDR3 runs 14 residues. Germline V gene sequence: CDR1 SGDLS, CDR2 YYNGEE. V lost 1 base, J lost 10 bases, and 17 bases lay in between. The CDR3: CASSVQGGGAGAFF. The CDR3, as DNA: TGTGCCAGCAGCGTACAGGGAGGGGGAGCAGGAGCTTTCTTT.

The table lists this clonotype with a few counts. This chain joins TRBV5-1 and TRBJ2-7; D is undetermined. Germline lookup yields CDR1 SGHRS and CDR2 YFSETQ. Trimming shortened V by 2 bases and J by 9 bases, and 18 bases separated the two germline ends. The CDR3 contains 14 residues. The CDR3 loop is CASSFSGPGWRQYF. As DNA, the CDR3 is TGCGCCAGCAGCTTTTCCGGTCCCGGGTGGCGGCAGTACTTC.

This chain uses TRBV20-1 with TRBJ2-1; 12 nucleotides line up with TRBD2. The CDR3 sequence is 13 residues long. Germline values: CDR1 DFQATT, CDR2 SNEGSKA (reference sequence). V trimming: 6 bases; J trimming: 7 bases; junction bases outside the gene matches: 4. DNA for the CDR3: TGCAGTGCCGTGGGACTAGCGGGTAATGAGCAGTTCTTC. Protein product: CSAVGLAGNEQFF.

The CDR3 region is CASSAGTGPVLTGELFF. The CDR3 DNA reads as TGTGCCAGCAGCGCCGGGACAGGGCCGGTTCTTACCGGGGAGCTGTTTTTT. V gene TRBV9 combines with J gene TRBJ2-2; 9 bases line up with TRBD1. J was trimmed by 5 bases and V by 3 bases; bases with no gene match: 11. Germline V CDR1 and CDR2: SGDLS, YYNGEE. This CDR3 spans 17 amino acids.

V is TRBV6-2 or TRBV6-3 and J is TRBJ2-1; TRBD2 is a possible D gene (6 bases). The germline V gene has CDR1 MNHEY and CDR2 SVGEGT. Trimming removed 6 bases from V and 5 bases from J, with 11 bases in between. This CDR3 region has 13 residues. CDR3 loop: CASSWGVNNEQFF. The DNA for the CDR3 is TGTGCCAGCAGCTGGGGGGTTAACAATGAGCAGTTCTTC.

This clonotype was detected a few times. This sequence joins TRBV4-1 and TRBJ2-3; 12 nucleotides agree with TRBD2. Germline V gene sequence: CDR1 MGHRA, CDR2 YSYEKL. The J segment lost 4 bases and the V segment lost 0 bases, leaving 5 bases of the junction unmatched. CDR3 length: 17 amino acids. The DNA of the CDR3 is TGCGCCAGCAGCCAAGACCCACTAGCGGGGGGCGCAGATACGCAGTATTTT. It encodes CASSQDPLAGGADTQYF.

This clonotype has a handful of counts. The CDR3 nucleotides are TGTGCCACCTTGCGGGGGGGCACAGATACGCAGTATTTT. It yields the protein CATLRGGTDTQYF. The gene calls are TRBV15 and TRBJ2-3, with TRBD2 matching 8 bases. From germline, CDR1 is LNHNV and CDR2 YYDKDF (reference sequence). V shed 8 bases, J shed 1 base, and the junction held 2 bases outside the gene matches. The CDR3 covers 13 residues.